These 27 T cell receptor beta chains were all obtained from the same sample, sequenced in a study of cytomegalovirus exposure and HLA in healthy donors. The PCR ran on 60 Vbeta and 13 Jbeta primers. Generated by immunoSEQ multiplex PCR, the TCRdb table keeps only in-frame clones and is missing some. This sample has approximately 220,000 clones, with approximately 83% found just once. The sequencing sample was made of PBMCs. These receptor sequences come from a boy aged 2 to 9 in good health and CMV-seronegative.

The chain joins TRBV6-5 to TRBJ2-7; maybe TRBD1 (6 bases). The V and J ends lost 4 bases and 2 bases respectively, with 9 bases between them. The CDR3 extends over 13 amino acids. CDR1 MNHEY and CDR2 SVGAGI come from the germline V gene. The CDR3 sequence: CASSSGTTYEQYF. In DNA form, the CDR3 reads TGTGCCAGCAGTTCCGGGACAACCTACGAGCAGTACTTC.

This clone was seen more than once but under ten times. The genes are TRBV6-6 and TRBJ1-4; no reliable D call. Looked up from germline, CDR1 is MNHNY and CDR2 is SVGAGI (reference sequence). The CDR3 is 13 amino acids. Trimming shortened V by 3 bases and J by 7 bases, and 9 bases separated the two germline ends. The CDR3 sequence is CASSYRAGEKLFF. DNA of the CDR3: TGTGCCAGCAGTTATCGGGCGGGTGAAAAACTGTTTTTT.

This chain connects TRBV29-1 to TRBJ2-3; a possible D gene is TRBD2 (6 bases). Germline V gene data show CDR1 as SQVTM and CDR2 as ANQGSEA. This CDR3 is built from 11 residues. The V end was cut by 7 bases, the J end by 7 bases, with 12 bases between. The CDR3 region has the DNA TGCAGCGCTCGGGACTCCTATACGCAGTATTTT. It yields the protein CSARDSYTQYF.

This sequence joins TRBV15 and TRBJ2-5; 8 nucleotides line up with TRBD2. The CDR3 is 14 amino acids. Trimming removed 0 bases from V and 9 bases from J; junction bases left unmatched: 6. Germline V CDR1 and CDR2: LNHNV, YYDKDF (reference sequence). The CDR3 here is CATSRDLSGEAQYF. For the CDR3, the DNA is TGTGCCACCAGCAGAGATCTTAGCGGGGAGGCCCAGTACTTC.

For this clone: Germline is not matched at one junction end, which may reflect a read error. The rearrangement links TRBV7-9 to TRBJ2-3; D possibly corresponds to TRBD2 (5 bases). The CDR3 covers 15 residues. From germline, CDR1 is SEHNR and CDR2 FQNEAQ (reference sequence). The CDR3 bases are TGTTCCAGCAGCTTAGACTATGCGGCGCCAGATACGCAGTATTTT. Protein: CSSSLDYAAPDTQYF. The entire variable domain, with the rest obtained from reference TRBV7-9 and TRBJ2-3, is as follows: DTGVSQNPRHKITKRGQNVTFRCDPISEHNRLYWYRQTLGQGPEFLTYFQNEAQLEKSRLLSDRFSAERPKGSFSTLEIQRTEQGDSAMYLCSSSLDYAAPDTQYFGPGTRLTVL.

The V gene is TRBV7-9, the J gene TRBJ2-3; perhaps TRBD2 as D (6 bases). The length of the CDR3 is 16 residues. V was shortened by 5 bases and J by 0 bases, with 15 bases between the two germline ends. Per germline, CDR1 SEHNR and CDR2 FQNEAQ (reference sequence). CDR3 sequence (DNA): TGTGCCAGCAGCCGGGTGATAGCGGCTAGCACAGATACGCAGTATTTT. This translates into CASSRVIAASTDTQYF.

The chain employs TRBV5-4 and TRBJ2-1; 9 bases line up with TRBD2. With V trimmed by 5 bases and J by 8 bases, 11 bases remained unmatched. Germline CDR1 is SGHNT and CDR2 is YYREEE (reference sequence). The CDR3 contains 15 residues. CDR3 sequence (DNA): TGTGCCAGCAGTGGTGATAGCGGGAGTGGGGATGAGCAGTTCTTC. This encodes CASSGDSGSGDEQFF.

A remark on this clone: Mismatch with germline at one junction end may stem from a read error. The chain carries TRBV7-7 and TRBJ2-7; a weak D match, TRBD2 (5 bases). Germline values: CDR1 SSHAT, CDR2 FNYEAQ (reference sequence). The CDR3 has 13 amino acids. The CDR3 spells CASSLSRGGEQYF. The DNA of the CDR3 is TGTGCTAGCAGCCTAAGCCGGGGTGGCGAGCAGTACTTC.

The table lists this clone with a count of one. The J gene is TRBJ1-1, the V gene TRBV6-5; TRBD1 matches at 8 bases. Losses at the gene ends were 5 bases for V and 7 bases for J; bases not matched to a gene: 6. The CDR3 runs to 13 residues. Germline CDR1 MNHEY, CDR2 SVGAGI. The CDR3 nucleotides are TGTGCCAGCAGTACCCCCGGGACAGGTGAAGCTTTCTTT. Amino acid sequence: CASSTPGTGEAFF.

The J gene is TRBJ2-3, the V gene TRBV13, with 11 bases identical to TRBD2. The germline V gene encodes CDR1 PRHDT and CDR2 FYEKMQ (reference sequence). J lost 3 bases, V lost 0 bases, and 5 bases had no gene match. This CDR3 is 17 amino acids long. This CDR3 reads CASSLGSASGGTDTQYF. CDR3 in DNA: TGTGCCAGCAGCTTAGGTTCAGCTAGCGGGGGGACAGATACGCAGTATTTT.

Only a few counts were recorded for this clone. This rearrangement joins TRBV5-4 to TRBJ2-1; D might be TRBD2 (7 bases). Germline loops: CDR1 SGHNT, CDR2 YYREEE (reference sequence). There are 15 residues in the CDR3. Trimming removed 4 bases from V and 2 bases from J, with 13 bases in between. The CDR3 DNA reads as TGTGCCAGCAGCCAGTGGGGGGGGCCCTACAATGAGCAGTTCTTC. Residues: CASSQWGGPYNEQFF.

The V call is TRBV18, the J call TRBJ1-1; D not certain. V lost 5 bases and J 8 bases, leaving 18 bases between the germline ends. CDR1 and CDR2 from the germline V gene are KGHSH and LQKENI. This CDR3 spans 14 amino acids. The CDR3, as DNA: TGTGCCAGCTCAGCCCCGGTTTCACGTTTGGAAGCTTTCTTT. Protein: CASSAPVSRLEAFF.

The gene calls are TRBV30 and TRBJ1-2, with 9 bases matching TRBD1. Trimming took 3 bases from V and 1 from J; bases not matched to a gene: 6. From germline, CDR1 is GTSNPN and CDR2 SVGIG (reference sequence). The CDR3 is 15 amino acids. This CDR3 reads CAWRTGTGLNYGYTF. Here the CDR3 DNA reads TGTGCCTGGAGAACCGGGACAGGGCTTAACTATGGCTACACCTTC.

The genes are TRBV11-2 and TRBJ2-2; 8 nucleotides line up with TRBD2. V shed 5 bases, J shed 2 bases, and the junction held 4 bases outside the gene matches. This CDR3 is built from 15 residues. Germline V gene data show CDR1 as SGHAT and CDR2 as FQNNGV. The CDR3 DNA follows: TGTGCCAGCAGCGCCGGGACTAGAAACACCGGGGAGCTGTTTTTT. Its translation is CASSAGTRNTGELFF.

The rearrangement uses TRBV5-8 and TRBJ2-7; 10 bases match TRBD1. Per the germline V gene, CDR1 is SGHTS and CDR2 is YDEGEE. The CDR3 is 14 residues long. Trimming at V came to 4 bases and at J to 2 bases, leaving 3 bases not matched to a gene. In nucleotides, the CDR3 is TGTGCCAGCAGCCGAGACAGGGGGCCCTACGAGCAGTACTTC. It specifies CASSRDRGPYEQYF. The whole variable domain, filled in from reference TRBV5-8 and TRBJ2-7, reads EAGVTQSPTHLIKTRGQQATLRCSPISGHTSVYWYQQALGLGLQFLLWYDEGEERNRGNFPPRFSGRQFPNYSSELNVNALELEDSALYLCASSRDRGPYEQYFGPGTRLTVT.

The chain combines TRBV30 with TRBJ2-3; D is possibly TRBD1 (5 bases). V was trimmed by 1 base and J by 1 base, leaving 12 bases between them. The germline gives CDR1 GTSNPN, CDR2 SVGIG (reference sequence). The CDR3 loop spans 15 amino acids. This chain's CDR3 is CAWSAPGLGTDTQYF. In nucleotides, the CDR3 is TGTGCCTGGAGTGCCCCAGGGTTGGGCACAGATACGCAGTATTTT.

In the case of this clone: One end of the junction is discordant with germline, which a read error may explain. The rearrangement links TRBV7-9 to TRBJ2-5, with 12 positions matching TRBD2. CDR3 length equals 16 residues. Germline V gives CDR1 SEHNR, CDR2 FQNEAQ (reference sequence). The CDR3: CSSSLEGLAGRETQYF. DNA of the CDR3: TGTTCCAGCAGCTTAGAAGGACTAGCGGGGAGGGAGACCCAGTACTTC.

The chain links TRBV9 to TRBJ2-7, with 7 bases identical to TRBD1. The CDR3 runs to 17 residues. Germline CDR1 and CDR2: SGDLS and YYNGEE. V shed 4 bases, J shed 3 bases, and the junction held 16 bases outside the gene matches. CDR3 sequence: CASSNPGTALDDYEQYF. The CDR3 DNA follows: TGTGCCAGCAGCAACCCCGGGACAGCTCTCGACGACTACGAGCAGTACTTC.

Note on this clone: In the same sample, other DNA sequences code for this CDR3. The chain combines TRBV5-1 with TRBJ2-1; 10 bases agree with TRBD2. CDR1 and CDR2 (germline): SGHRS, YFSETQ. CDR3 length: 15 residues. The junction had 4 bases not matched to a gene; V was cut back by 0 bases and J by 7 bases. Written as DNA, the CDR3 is TGCGCCAGCAGCTTGGCGTCGACTAGCGGGAATGAGCAGTTCTTC. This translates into CASSLASTSGNEQFF.

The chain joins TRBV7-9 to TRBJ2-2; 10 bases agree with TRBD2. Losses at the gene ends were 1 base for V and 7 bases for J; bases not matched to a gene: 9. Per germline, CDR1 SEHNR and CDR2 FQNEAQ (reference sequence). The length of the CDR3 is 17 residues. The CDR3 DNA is TGTGCCAGCAGCTTAGGCGTTCTAGCGGGGGAAAGCGGGGAGCTGTTTTTT. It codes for CASSLGVLAGESGELFF.

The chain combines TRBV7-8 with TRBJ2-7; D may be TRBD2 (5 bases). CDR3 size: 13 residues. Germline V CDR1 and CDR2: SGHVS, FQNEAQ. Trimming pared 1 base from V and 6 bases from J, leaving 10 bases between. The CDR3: CASSLGGFREQYF. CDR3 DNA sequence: TGTGCCAGCAGCTTAGGAGGGTTCCGCGAGCAGTACTTC.

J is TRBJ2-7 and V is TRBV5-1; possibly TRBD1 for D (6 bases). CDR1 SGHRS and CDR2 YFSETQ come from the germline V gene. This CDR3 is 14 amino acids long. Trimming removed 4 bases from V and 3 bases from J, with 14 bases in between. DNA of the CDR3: TGCGCCAGCAGCATTAACCAGGGGAACTACGAGCAGTACTTC. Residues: CASSINQGNYEQYF.

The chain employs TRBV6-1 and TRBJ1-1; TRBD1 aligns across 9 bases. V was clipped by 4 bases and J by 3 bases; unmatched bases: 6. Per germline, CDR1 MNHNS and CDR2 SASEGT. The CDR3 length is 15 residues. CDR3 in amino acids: CASSVGTGWYTEAFF. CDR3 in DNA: TGTGCCAGCAGTGTCGGGACAGGGTGGTACACTGAAGCTTTCTTT.

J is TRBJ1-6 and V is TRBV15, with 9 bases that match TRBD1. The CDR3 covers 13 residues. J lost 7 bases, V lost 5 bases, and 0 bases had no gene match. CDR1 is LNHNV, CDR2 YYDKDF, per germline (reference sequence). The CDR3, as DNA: TGTGCCACCAGCGGACAGGGGAATTCACCCCTCCACTTT. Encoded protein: CATSGQGNSPLHF.

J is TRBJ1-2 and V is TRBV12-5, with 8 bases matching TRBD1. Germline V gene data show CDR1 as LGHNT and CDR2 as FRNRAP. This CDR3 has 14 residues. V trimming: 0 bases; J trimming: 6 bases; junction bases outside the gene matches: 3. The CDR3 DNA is TGTGCTAGTGGTTTGGTGACAGGGGAAGATGGCTACACCTTC. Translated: CASGLVTGEDGYTF.

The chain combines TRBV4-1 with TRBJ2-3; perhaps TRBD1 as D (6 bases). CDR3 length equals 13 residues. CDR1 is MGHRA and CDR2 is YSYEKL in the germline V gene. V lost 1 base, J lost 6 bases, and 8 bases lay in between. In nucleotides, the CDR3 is TGCGCCAGCAGCCAAGGAACAGGGGATACGCAGTATTTT. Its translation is CASSQGTGDTQYF.

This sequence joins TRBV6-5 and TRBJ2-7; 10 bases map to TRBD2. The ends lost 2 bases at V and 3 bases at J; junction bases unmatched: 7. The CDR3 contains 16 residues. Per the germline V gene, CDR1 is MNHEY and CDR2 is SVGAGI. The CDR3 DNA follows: TGTGCCAGCAGTTACGGGCTAGCGGGGGAAAACTACGAGCAGTACTTC. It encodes CASSYGLAGENYEQYF.